This TCR beta chain was obtained from a study of CD8 T cell repertoires and HIV-1 epitope variants. Study summary: Controls included no peptide, Ebola AY9 epitope, and a CMV, EBV, flu pool. Epitopes were three Gag families plus Nef HW9 and YT9.

Points on this clone: Its specificity is not known.

With 0 bases clipped from V and 5 bases from J, the junction kept 9 bases outside the gene matches. The germline gives CDR1 SGHDT, CDR2 YYEEEE. The CDR3 length is 16 residues. Only in-frame clones appear in the TCRdb table, and some are missing; sequencing was by immunoSEQ multiplex PCR. The sample contains about 5,100 clones, approximately 66% of which appear only once. Sequenced sample: cultured CD8+ T cells derived from PBMCs. This TCR came from a male donor with HIV. The rearrangement links TRBV5-6 to TRBJ1-1; 8 nucleotides match TRBD1. CDR3 nucleotides: TGTGCCAGCAGCTTGGCTTTCGGACAGGGAAATACTGAAGCTTTCTTT. Protein sequence: CASSLAFGQGNTEAFF.